This T cell receptor (beta chain) was recorded in a study of T cells after yellow fever vaccination. This clonotype was recorded a few times. TCRdb re-analysed the 5' RACE reads in MiXCR, keeping a single row per CDR3 protein. The data hold more than 350,000 distinct CDR3 sequences, with 11% observed a single time. Trimming removed 0 bases at V and 6 bases at J, with 7 bases between. CDR3 length: 13 amino acids. The germline CDR1 and CDR2 sequences are LGHNA and YNFKEQ. The TCR originated in a man aged 18 to 35 who received the YFV17D yellow fever vaccine. Sample: PBMCs, taken on the day of the first yellow fever vaccination. V usage is TRBV4-2 and J usage is TRBJ2-3; no definite D call. The CDR3 nucleotides read TGTGCCAGCAGCCAAGAGGCCCGGGATACGCAGTATTTT. As protein: CASSQEARDTQYF.